The text below deals with one T cell receptor (beta chain). Its antigen is still unknown. These data originate in a study of cytomegalovirus exposure and HLA in healthy donors. Background on the study: Around 80 million unique TCRs from HLA-typed donors were held in an early data release. General observations from the study: The study found most TCR sequences rare, yet found some public TCRs in many donors. Earlier analysis looked at TCR beta V segments, and most were productive about 87% or about 30% of the time. Indistinguishable V segments such as TRBV6-2 and TRBV6-3 were excluded.

This CDR3 has 17 residues. Germline CDR1 is SGHAT and CDR2 is FQNNGV. V lost 3 bases, J lost 5 bases, and 9 bases stayed unmatched. PCR was performed using 60 Vbeta and 13 Jbeta primers. The data were produced by immunoSEQ multiplex PCR, yet TCRdb's version contains in-frame clones alone and is incomplete. In the table there are some 90,000 clones, approximately 72% of which are singletons. The TCR originated in a woman in her sixties or seventies in good health and CMV-seropositive. Sequencing was carried out using PBMCs. V is TRBV11-2 and J is TRBJ2-2, with 10 bases matching TRBD2. The CDR3 bases are TGTGCCAGCAGCTTCCCCAAGGGACTAGCGAGGACCGGGGAGCTGTTTTTT. Protein product: CASSFPKGLARTGELFF.